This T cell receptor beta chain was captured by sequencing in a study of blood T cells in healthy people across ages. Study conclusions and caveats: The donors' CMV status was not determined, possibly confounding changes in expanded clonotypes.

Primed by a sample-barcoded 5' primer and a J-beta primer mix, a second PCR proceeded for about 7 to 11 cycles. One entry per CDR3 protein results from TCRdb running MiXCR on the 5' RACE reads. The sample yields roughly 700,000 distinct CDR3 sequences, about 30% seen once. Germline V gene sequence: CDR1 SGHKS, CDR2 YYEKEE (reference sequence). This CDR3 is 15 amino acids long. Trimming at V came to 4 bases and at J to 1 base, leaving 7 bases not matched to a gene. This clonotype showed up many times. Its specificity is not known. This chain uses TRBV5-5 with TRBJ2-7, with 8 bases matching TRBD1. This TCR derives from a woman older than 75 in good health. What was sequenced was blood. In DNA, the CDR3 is TGTGCCAGCAGCCTAGCTTGGACAGGGTCCTACGAGCAGTACTTC. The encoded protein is CASSLAWTGSYEQYF.